This entry lists 17 T cell receptor beta chains sequenced from one sample in a study of blood T cell repertoires in COVID-19. Libraries were prepared by immunoSEQ multiplex PCR; TCRdb keeps only in-frame clonotypes and omits some of them. The sample consists of about 130,000 clones, 87% of them appearing once. Sequenced: peripheral blood. The source of these receptors is a man aged 45-60 years with active COVID-19.

This chain joins TRBV30 and TRBJ1-1; 9 nucleotides line up with TRBD1. The CDR3 sequence is 13 residues long. The V gene's germline CDR1 is GTSNPN and CDR2 SVGIG (reference sequence). With 0 bases clipped from V and 8 bases from J, the junction kept 4 bases outside the gene matches. This CDR3 is CAWSVQGAREAFF. The CDR3 region has the DNA TGTGCCTGGAGTGTACAGGGGGCGCGGGAAGCTTTCTTT. Full variable domain (rest looked up from reference TRBV30 and TRBJ1-1): SQTIHQWPATLVQPVGSPLSLECTVEGTSNPNLYWYRQAAGRGLQLLFYSVGIGQISSEVPQNLSASRPQDRQFILSSKKLLLSDSGFYLCAWSVQGAREAFFGQGTRLTVV.

The V call is TRBV29-1, the J call TRBJ1-1, with D possibly TRBD1 on 6 matching bases. Trimming stripped 6 bases from V and 0 bases from J, with 11 bases between. Germline-derived CDR1 and CDR2 are SQVTM and ANQGSEA. CDR3 length: 13 amino acids. DNA of the CDR3: TGCAGCGTGGCCGGACAGCTGAACACTGAAGCTTTCTTT. Translation: CSVAGQLNTEAFF.

The V call is TRBV7-2, the J call TRBJ1-2, with a weak D call TRBD1 (5 bases). The germline CDR1 and CDR2 sequences are SGHTA and FQGNSA. V dropped 0 bases and J dropped 2 bases, with 16 bases sitting between them. The CDR3 is 17 amino acids. The CDR3 protein is CASSLAGRTRGNYGYTF. The CDR3 DNA follows: TGTGCCAGCAGCTTAGCCGGCCGGACAAGAGGAAACTATGGCTACACCTTC.

This chain links TRBV6-5 with TRBJ1-4; the D gene is possibly TRBD1 (6 bases). With 7 bases removed from V and 5 bases from J, the gap between germline ends came to 14 bases. Looked up from germline, CDR1 is MNHEY and CDR2 is SVGAGI. The CDR3 is 14 residues long. Here the CDR3 reads CASKRQERNEKLFF. The CDR3 coding sequence is TGTGCCAGCAAACGACAGGAAAGGAATGAAAAACTGTTTTTT.

CDR3 in amino acids: CASSRGTSGGQETQYF. CDR3 bases: TGCGCCAGCAGCCGGGGGACTAGCGGGGGCCAAGAGACCCAGTACTTC. The chain is built from TRBV5-1 and TRBJ2-5, with TRBD2 matching over 14 bases. Germline V lookup: CDR1 SGHRS, CDR2 YFSETQ. CDR3 length: 16 residues. V lost 4 bases to trimming and J lost 1 base; unmatched junction nucleotides: 3.

The gene calls are TRBV3-1 (or the pseudogene TRBV3-2) and TRBJ2-5; tentatively, D is TRBD2 (5 bases). From germline, CDR1 is LGHDT and CDR2 YNNKEL (reference sequence). Trimming stripped 4 bases from V and 4 bases from J, with 16 bases between. The CDR3 has 15 residues. The CDR3 coding sequence is TGTGCCAGCAGCCGCATATCGACTACTCGAGAGACCCAGTACTTC. This sequence encodes CASSRISTTRETQYF.

The V and J genes are TRBV7-3 and TRBJ1-1; D unclear. The CDR3 runs 13 residues. Germline V gene data show CDR1 as SGHTA and CDR2 as FQGTGA. V gave up 3 bases and J gave up 1 base, with 6 bases separating them. The CDR3 bases are TGTGCCAGCAGCTTGACGGGGAACACTGAAGCTTTCTTT. It encodes CASSLTGNTEAFF.

As regards this clone: Other DNA sequences from this sample encode an identical CDR3 as well. The chain has TRBV6-5 and TRBJ2-7, with D perhaps TRBD2 (6 bases). Germline V CDR1 and CDR2: MNHEY, SVGAGI. Trimming pared 0 bases from V and 6 bases from J, leaving 9 bases between. The CDR3 extends over 13 amino acids. This chain's CDR3 is CASSYSRGGEQYF. CDR3 DNA: TGTGCCAGCAGTTACTCGCGGGGTGGCGAGCAGTACTTC.

This chain links TRBV6-6 with TRBJ1-1, with unresolved D. The V gene lost 7 bases and the J gene lost 9 bases, with 15 bases spanning the gap. Looked up from germline, CDR1 is MNHNY and CDR2 is SVGAGI (reference sequence). The CDR3 has 12 residues. CDR3 nucleotides: TGTGCCAGCAATCCGGCAGGAAAGAAAGCTTTCTTT. Its translation: CASNPAGKKAFF.

This chain links TRBV3-1 (or the pseudogene TRBV3-2) with TRBJ2-7; D is ambiguous. V lost 1 base, J lost 5 bases, and 18 bases lay in between. CDR1 is LGHDT, CDR2 YNNKEL, per germline (reference sequence). The CDR3 runs 16 residues. CDR3 sequence reads: CASSQGLLDRIHEQYF. DNA for the CDR3: TGTGCCAGCAGCCAAGGACTCTTAGATCGAATCCACGAGCAGTACTTC.

This sequence joins TRBV7-9 and TRBJ1-4; D ambiguous. The length of the CDR3 is 15 residues. The V end lost 1 base, the J end lost 5 bases, and 11 bases lay between the germline ends. Germline assignment: CDR1 SEHNR and CDR2 FQNEAQ (reference sequence). The CDR3 bases are TGTGCCAGCAGCTTAGGCAGCCTAGACAATGAAAAACTGTTTTTT. The encoded protein is CASSLGSLDNEKLFF.

The chain links TRBV10-3 to TRBJ2-5; 7 bases are a match to TRBD2. The CDR3 runs 15 residues. J lost 1 base, V lost 6 bases, and 8 bases had no gene match. CDR1 and CDR2 from the germline V gene are ENHRY and SYGVKD. This CDR3 reads CAISLSGGGQETQYF. The CDR3 nucleotides are TGTGCCATCAGCCTTTCTGGCGGGGGCCAAGAGACCCAGTACTTC.

This sequence joins TRBV9 and TRBJ2-3, with a tentative D call TRBD1 (6 bases). The CDR3 runs 14 residues. In germline, CDR1 is SGDLS, CDR2 YYNGEE. The V gene lost 0 bases and the J gene lost 3 bases, with 8 bases spanning the gap. CDR3: CASSVEQGTDTQYF. As DNA, the CDR3 is TGTGCCAGCAGCGTAGAACAGGGAACAGATACGCAGTATTTT.

This rearrangement joins TRBV6-5 to TRBJ2-1, with 7 bases matching TRBD1. V dropped 5 bases and J dropped 8; count of bases not matched to a gene: 6. The germline V gene has CDR1 MNHEY and CDR2 SVGAGI. This CDR3 has 13 amino acids. The chain's CDR3 is CASSHHRGDEQFF. CDR3 in DNA: TGTGCCAGCAGTCACCACAGGGGAGATGAGCAGTTCTTC.

The CDR3 loop reads CASSLRLSQGDEQFF. The CDR3 bases are TGTGCCAGCAGCTTGAGACTTTCCCAAGGGGATGAGCAGTTCTTC. The chain uses TRBV7-9 and TRBJ2-1, with D tentatively TRBD1 (5 bases). The V end was cut by 3 bases, the J end by 8 bases, with 17 bases between. Germline V gives CDR1 SEHNR, CDR2 FQNEAQ (reference sequence). This CDR3 spans 15 amino acids.

The chain couples TRBV5-1 to TRBJ2-3; the match to TRBD2 covers 9 bases. Unmatched junction bases numbered 7, after V lost 2 bases and J lost 3 bases. CDR1 SGHRS and CDR2 YFSETQ come from the germline V gene. This CDR3 contains 16 residues. The CDR3 region has the DNA TGCGCCAGCAGCTTTGGGCGGGGGGGCCTAACAGATACGCAGTATTTT. Amino acid sequence: CASSFGRGGLTDTQYF.

J is TRBJ1-3 and V is TRBV7-2; 7 bases align to TRBD1. The CDR3 sequence is 16 residues long. Germline V gives CDR1 SGHTA, CDR2 FQGNSA. With V trimmed by 1 base and J by 4 bases, 7 bases remained unmatched. The CDR3 loop is CASSLGSGGGGNTIYF. CDR3 coding DNA: TGTGCCAGCAGCTTAGGCTCAGGGGGTGGAGGAAACACCATATATTTT. Combining the CDR3 with reference TRBV7-2 and TRBJ1-3 gives the whole variable domain GAGVSQSPSNKVTEKGKDVELRCDPISGHTALYWYRQSLGQGLEFLIYFQGNSAPDKSGLPSDRFSAERTGGSVSTLTIQRTQQEDSAVYLCASSLGSGGGGNTIYFGEGSWLTVV.